A selection of T cell receptor beta chains follows, all from one sample in a study of cytomegalovirus exposure and HLA in healthy donors. Sequencing used immunoSEQ multiplex PCR; TCRdb keeps in-frame clones, though not all of them. The sample records some 160,000 clones, approximately 80% being singletons. The specimen was PBMCs. The receptors were gathered from a middle-aged woman in good health and CMV-seropositive. Each CDR3 is given with its conserved first and last residue. The order of the fields is CDR3 protein, J gene, D gene, V gene. The D gene is left open where the match is weak.

CDR3 protein: CASTSAGTGFSYTF; J gene: TRBJ1-2; D gene: TRBD1; V gene: TRBV5-3
CDR3 protein: CASSLILAGYQETQYF; J gene: TRBJ2-5; D gene: TRBD2; V gene: TRBV7-6
CDR3 protein: CASSFAGDTQYF; J gene: TRBJ2-3; D gene: NA; V gene: TRBV11-3
CDR3 protein: CASSLGAGTTTDTQYF; J gene: TRBJ2-3; D gene: TRBD2; V gene: TRBV5-1
CDR3 protein: CASSLNRGLSNQPQHF; J gene: TRBJ1-5; D gene: NA; V gene: TRBV5-6
CDR3 protein: CASRLGTGGTDEQYF; J gene: TRBJ2-7; D gene: TRBD1; V gene: TRBV6-1
CDR3 protein: CACAGGRGTEAFF; J gene: TRBJ1-1; D gene: NA; V gene: TRBV30
CDR3 protein: CASSQGRSPLHF; J gene: TRBJ1-6; D gene: NA; V gene: TRBV14
CDR3 protein: CASAAGGRTDTQYF; J gene: TRBJ2-3; D gene: TRBD2; V gene: TRBV9
CDR3 protein: CASSGTFGNTIYF; J gene: TRBJ1-3; D gene: NA; V gene: TRBV5-4
CDR3 protein: CASSPLTTANGELFF; J gene: TRBJ2-2; D gene: NA; V gene: TRBV6-1
CDR3 protein: CASSEMGGVYEQYF; J gene: TRBJ2-7; D gene: TRBD2; V gene: TRBV6-1
CDR3 protein: CASSIQGGPNTEAFF; J gene: TRBJ1-1; D gene: NA; V gene: TRBV19
CDR3 protein: CTSKQVSGGSSYNEQFF; J gene: TRBJ2-1; D gene: NA; V gene: TRBV1
CDR3 protein: CARSLAGFRRFSGNTIYF; J gene: TRBJ1-3; D gene: NA; V gene: TRBV5-3
CDR3 protein: CASSKAGGSYNEQFF; J gene: TRBJ2-1; D gene: TRBD2; V gene: TRBV25-1
CDR3 protein: CASSFTGGRNTGELFF; J gene: TRBJ2-2; D gene: TRBD1; V gene: TRBV7-2
CDR3 protein: CASSVVENGSNEQFF; J gene: TRBJ2-1; D gene: NA; V gene: TRBV6-1
CDR3 protein: CASSLAGGDYGYTF; J gene: TRBJ1-2; D gene: NA; V gene: TRBV13
CDR3 protein: CASSFTGTPPYEQYF; J gene: TRBJ2-7; D gene: NA; V gene: TRBV28
CDR3 protein: CASSLRTGTNEQFF; J gene: TRBJ2-1; D gene: TRBD1; V gene: TRBV6-5
CDR3 protein: CASSSQGARNQPQHF; J gene: TRBJ1-5; D gene: TRBD1; V gene: TRBV9
CDR3 protein: CASSPETGKETQYF; J gene: TRBJ2-5; D gene: TRBD1; V gene: TRBV5-1
CDR3 protein: CASSQRTGRNTIYF; J gene: TRBJ1-3; D gene: TRBD1; V gene: TRBV6-5
CDR3 protein: CASSFYSTGQQPQHF; J gene: TRBJ1-5; D gene: NA; V gene: TRBV28
CDR3 protein: CSVRTGRTGTQYF; J gene: TRBJ2-5; D gene: TRBD1; V gene: TRBV29-1
CDR3 protein: CASSSRTAQAGDTQYF; J gene: TRBJ2-3; D gene: NA; V gene: TRBV5-4
CDR3 protein: CASSSLAGSITDTQYF; J gene: TRBJ2-3; D gene: TRBD2; V gene: TRBV6-5
CDR3 protein: CASSEGGGPDTQYF; J gene: TRBJ2-3; D gene: NA; V gene: TRBV27
CDR3 protein: CASSKSRGTSGRQDIF; J gene: TRBJ2-1; D gene: TRBD2; V gene: TRBV19
CDR3 protein: CASSQRTSGGGEQFF; J gene: TRBJ2-1; D gene: TRBD2; V gene: TRBV7-2
CDR3 protein: CASSLQGRQFF; J gene: TRBJ2-1; D gene: TRBD1; V gene: TRBV7-9
CDR3 protein: CASSLRGGFAEAFF; J gene: TRBJ1-1; D gene: NA; V gene: TRBV6-4
CDR3 protein: CASSLDIMNTEAFF; J gene: TRBJ1-1; D gene: NA; V gene: TRBV5-8
CDR3 protein: CSVGGGAYEQYF; J gene: NA; D gene: TRBD2; V gene: TRBV29-1
CDR3 protein: CASSLRRAGLAGGPGGELFF; J gene: TRBJ2-2; D gene: TRBD2; V gene: TRBV5-5
CDR3 protein: CASSLEGRGEQFF; J gene: TRBJ2-1; D gene: TRBD2; V gene: TRBV5-1
CDR3 protein: CASSPTGEYGYTF; J gene: TRBJ1-2; D gene: TRBD1; V gene: TRBV5-6
CDR3 protein: CASSFPLNLLGAQRDQPQHF; J gene: TRBJ1-5; D gene: NA; V gene: TRBV28
CDR3 protein: CASSQGLLGSEKLFF; J gene: TRBJ1-4; D gene: NA; V gene: TRBV14
CDR3 protein: CASYAGHFNQPQHF; J gene: TRBJ1-5; D gene: NA; V gene: TRBV28
CDR3 protein: CASSSPGTGSYGYTF; J gene: TRBJ1-2; D gene: TRBD1; V gene: TRBV28
CDR3 protein: CASSIDLPGLAGAYNEQFF; J gene: TRBJ2-1; D gene: TRBD2; V gene: TRBV19
CDR3 protein: CATLRPGANVLTF; J gene: TRBJ2-6; D gene: NA; V gene: TRBV28
CDR3 protein: CASSPERLDRALVILTDTQYF; J gene: TRBJ2-3; D gene: TRBD1; V gene: TRBV18
CDR3 protein: CASSKAGGGAYEQYF; J gene: TRBJ2-7; D gene: NA; V gene: TRBV21-1
CDR3 protein: CASSPGLPINNSPLHF; J gene: TRBJ1-6; D gene: NA; V gene: TRBV27
CDR3 protein: CASSPRDRVTEAFF; J gene: TRBJ1-1; D gene: TRBD1; V gene: TRBV7-8
CDR3 protein: CATSTDSGGKPSEAFF; J gene: TRBJ1-1; D gene: TRBD1; V gene: TRBV15
CDR3 protein: CASSQAGQPYNSPLHF; J gene: TRBJ1-6; D gene: NA; V gene: TRBV4-1
CDR3 protein: CASSFGGANNEQFF; J gene: TRBJ2-1; D gene: NA; V gene: TRBV7-2
CDR3 protein: CASSPRSTPPGELFF; J gene: TRBJ2-2; D gene: NA; V gene: TRBV5-1